This T cell receptor beta chain is from a study of response to subunit inactivated influenza vaccine. TCRdb processed the RT-PCR reads anew with MiXCR; each CDR3 protein has one entry. This table has 700,000 to 800,000 distinct CDR3 sequences, approximately 17% appearing once. In regard to this clonotype: Antigen specificity is unknown.

Germline CDR1 and CDR2: MGHRA and YSYEKL. V dropped 0 bases and J dropped 0 bases, with 16 bases sitting between them. The CDR3 runs 18 residues. Findings and caveats of the study: The authors proposed limited new T cell recruitment per seasonal influenza vaccination.

The receptor's source is a man aged 45-65 years who received an inactivated influenza vaccine. This sample comprised PBMCs from blood, obtained 5 to 6 days after vaccination. The chain employs TRBV4-1 and TRBJ2-3, with D unclear. The CDR3 DNA reads as TGCGCCAGCAGCCAAGAGATGATCCTTCCATTTAGCACAGATACGCAGTATTTT. Encoded protein: CASSQEMILPFSTDTQYF.